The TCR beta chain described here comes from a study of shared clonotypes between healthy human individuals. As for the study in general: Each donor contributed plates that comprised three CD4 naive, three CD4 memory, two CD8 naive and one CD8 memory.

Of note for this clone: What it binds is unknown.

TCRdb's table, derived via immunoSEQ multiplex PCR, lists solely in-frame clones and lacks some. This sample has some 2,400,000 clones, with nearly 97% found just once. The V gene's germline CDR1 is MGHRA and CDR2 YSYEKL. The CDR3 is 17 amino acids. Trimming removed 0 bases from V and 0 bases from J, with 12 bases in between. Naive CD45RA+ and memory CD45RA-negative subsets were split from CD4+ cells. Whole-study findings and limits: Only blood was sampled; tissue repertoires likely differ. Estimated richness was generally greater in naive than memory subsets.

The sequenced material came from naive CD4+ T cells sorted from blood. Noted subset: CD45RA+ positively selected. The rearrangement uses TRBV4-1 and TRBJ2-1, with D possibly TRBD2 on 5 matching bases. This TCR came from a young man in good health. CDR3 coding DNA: TGCGCCAGCAGCCAAGATTTGGCGGGCAGCTCCTACAATGAGCAGTTCTTC. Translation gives CASSQDLAGSSYNEQFF.